This T cell receptor (beta chain) was sequenced during a study of shared clonotypes between healthy human individuals. The test was conducted at deep level. The assay was immunoSEQ multiplex PCR, and TCRdb's table has in-frame clones only and misses some. Of roughly 2 million clones listed, about 95% were seen once; the top ten hold roughly 1.1%. Terminally differentiated effector memory CD45RA+ cells were excluded from the naive CD8 cells, which were CD45RO-negative and positively selected for CCR7. Donation came from healthy HIV-negative adults that had no recent acute infections or vaccinations. A word on this clone: The antigen is not known.

Study observations and caveats: Generally, estimated richness proved larger in naive subsets than it did in memory subsets.

The source is a man younger than 30 in good health. Sequencing input: naive CD8+ T cells sorted from blood.

The CDR3 bases are TGCGCCAGCAGCCCGACCACCCAGGGCGCCTATAATTCACCCCTCCACTTT. Amino acid sequence: CASSPTTQGAYNSPLHF. The rearrangement uses TRBV5-1 and TRBJ1-6; D possibly corresponds to TRBD1 (5 bases). CDR3 length: 17 residues. CDR1 and CDR2 from the germline V gene are SGHRS and YFSETQ. Trimming removed 4 bases from V and 2 bases from J, with 16 bases in between.